A selection of T cell receptor beta chains follows, all from one sample in a study of T cells expressing NK-cell markers. TCRdb reprocessed the 5' RACE reads; each CDR3 protein has one entry and no DNA is given. The sample has over 350,000 distinct CDR3 sequences; the top ten hold around 10%. Material: blood T cells: a sorted CD56 or NKG2C T cell subset, CD4+ or CD8+ T cells, or bulk PBMC T cells (not recorded which). Every receptor here comes from a woman between 50 and 59 years old in good health. The CDR3 runs from the conserved cysteine through the conserved F or W.

TRBJ2-3 | TRBV5-1 | CASRPVAGGPTDTQYF
TRBJ2-3 | TRBV20-1 | CSAGMSGLAYTQYF
TRBJ1-5 | TRBV2 | CASKGEGGSGRSSNQPQHF
TRBJ1-3 | TRBV25-1 | CASSDRGRSSGNTIYF
TRBJ2-6 | TRBV10-3 | CAISTLVGANVLTF
TRBJ2-5 | TRBV9 | CASSETGTVETQYF
TRBJ1-2 | TRBV20-1 | CSARETGRIHGYTF
TRBJ1-1 | TRBV12-3/TRBV12-4 | CASILAGINTEAFF
TRBJ2-3 | TRBV30 | CAWSLASTTDTQYF
TRBJ1-1 | TRBV25-1 | CASSEEQGAFF
TRBJ1-4 | TRBV3-1 | CASRNLRDTRRKLFF
TRBJ2-7 | TRBV6-6 | CASSYSHTSYEQYF
TRBJ2-7 | TRBV7-6 | CASSPGGGSFYEQYF
TRBJ1-6 | TRBV25-1 | CASSEMATYGTPLHF
TRBJ2-2 | TRBV12-3/TRBV12-4 | CASRAPGRILTGELFF
TRBJ2-7 | TRBV20-1 | CSASFSGSTYEQYF
TRBJ2-7 | TRBV27 | CASSRGHEQYF
TRBJ2-1 | TRBV2 | CASRGGTGWEYNEQFF
TRBJ2-6 | TRBV12-3/TRBV12-4 | CASSRIPHESPISKASGANVLTF
TRBJ2-5 | TRBV11-3 | CASSPRPGQETQYF
TRBJ1-2 | TRBV28 | CASSFRNSRADGYTF
TRBJ1-5 | TRBV18 | CASSLDRERQPQHF
TRBJ2-1 | TRBV29-1 | CSVEKDRTKDEQFF
TRBJ2-7 | TRBV29-1 | CSGTGTVTGEQYF
TRBJ2-5 | TRBV24-1 | CATSDPRTSERLRETQYF
TRBJ2-7 | TRBV6-5 | CASSSRLPSYEQYF
TRBJ2-2 | TRBV6-6 | CASSSWDRGSPPNTGELFF
TRBJ1-1 | TRBV5-6 | CASSLEGTGEAFF
TRBJ1-6 | TRBV27 | CASRGQGWKSPLHF
TRBJ2-1 | TRBV5-1 | CASSEWGGEQFF
TRBJ2-2 | TRBV2 | CASSEAPPGLAGPTGELFF
TRBJ2-7 | TRBV20-1 | CSAEGTSGRNEQYF
TRBJ2-1 | TRBV11-3 | CATTPAGGHDEQFF
TRBJ2-6 | TRBV20-1 | CSAIAGASSGANVLTF
TRBJ1-2 | TRBV29-1 | CSVEGPTGYTF
TRBJ2-1 | TRBV7-2 | CASSPGQGIRSEQFF
TRBJ2-2 | TRBV14 | CASSHPAGELFF
TRBJ2-3 | TRBV29-1 | CSVDVGRHRLARTDTQYF
TRBJ2-1 | TRBV20-1 | CSASPDYLSEPYNEQFF
TRBJ1-1 | TRBV5-1 | CASSPNIRANTEAFF
TRBJ2-1 | TRBV30 | CAWQPGLAANEQFF
TRBJ2-3 | TRBV29-1 | CSTSGGGTDTQYF